This T cell receptor beta chain was profiled in a study of graft-versus-host responses after intestinal transplantation. Study context: Multivisceral, liver-intestinal, or isolated intestinal transplants were received by the recipients. Each recipient received anti-thymocyte globulin induction, then tacrolimus and steroids for three to four years. The study, taken as a whole, reports: Ileal or blood samples showed some GvH clones first, and such clones were also found in recipient marrow.

Trimming removed 8 bases from V and 7 bases from J; junction bases left unmatched: 11. The CDR3 runs 14 residues. The germline gives CDR1 ENHRY, CDR2 SYGVKD. Repertoires were generated with immunoSEQ multiplex PCR, while TCRdb's copy carries only in-frame clones and drops some. Among 89,000 or so clones listed, roughly 80% were seen once. In the case of this clone: Antigen unknown.

The rearrangement joins TRBV10-3 to TRBJ2-7; TRBD1 aligns across 10 bases. The clonotype was recovered from a human donor who received an intestinal transplant. The sequencing used unstimulated CD4+ T cells sorted from spleen or lymph node cells, collected before intestinal transplant. The DNA for the CDR3 is TGTGCCATCTCTACCGGGACAGGGGTAGGGGAGCAGTACTTC. This encodes CAISTGTGVGEQYF.